Listed below are T cell receptor beta chains from one sample, sequenced in a study of OX40 agonist ivuxolimab in advanced cancers. Produced via immunoSEQ multiplex PCR; TCRdb's table is partial and in-frame only. The table records some 11,000 clones, around nine tenths of them present only once. Source: CD4+ or CD8+ T cells sorted from blood, taken in a trial of the OX40 agonist ivuxolimab. The receptor set was obtained from an adult with an advanced solid tumor such as melanoma, head and neck, liver or kidney cancer. The CDR3 runs from the conserved cysteine through the conserved F or W. D genes are given only for firm matches. The size entry is marked missing in some rows and otherwise reads once, few, many or a size class.

TRBV19,-,TRBJ2-1,-,CASSISGRNEQFF,TGTGCCAGTAGTATTAGCGGCCGCAATGAGCAGTTCTTC
TRBV7-9,-,TRBJ2-5,-,CASSFGRGEETQYF,TGTGCCAGCAGCTTTGGGCGCGGAGAGGAGACCCAGTACTTC
TRBV6-4,-,TRBJ1-1,-,CASSPEGDPTEAFF,TGTGCCAGCAGTCCTGAGGGGGACCCCACTGAAGCTTTCTTT
TRBV18,TRBD2,TRBJ2-7,-,CASSLANAGALYEQYF,TGTGCCAGCTCGCTAGCAAACGCGGGAGCCCTCTACGAGCAGTACTTC
TRBV7-9,-,TRBJ2-1,-,CASRMGTHEQFF,TGTGCCAGCAGGATGGGGACCCATGAGCAGTTCTTC
TRBV6-5,-,TRBJ2-7,-,CASSYGSPSYEQYF,TGTGCCAGCAGTTACGGGAGCCCCTCCTACGAGCAGTACTTC
TRBV29-1,TRBD2,TRBJ2-7,-,CSARASGSYEQYF,TGCAGCGCAAGGGCTAGCGGGAGTTACGAGCAGTACTTC
TRBV19,-,TRBJ2-7,-,CASSIGLGQHEQYF,TGTGCCAGTAGTATAGGACTCGGACAGCACGAGCAGTACTTC
TRBV29-1,-,TRBJ1-5,once,CSVHGGLDNQPQHF,TGCAGCGTCCACGGGGGACTAGACAATCAGCCCCAGCATTTT
TRBV6-4,-,TRBJ2-3,-,CASSEEEGGTTDTQYF,TGTGCCAGCAGTGAGGAGGAGGGAGGTACCACAGATACGCAGTATTTT
TRBV19,-,TRBJ1-5,once,CASRPGGFQPQHF,TGTGCCAGTAGACCCGGGGGTTTCCAGCCCCAGCATTTT
TRBV29-1,-,TRBJ2-5,-,CSVERNWQETQYF,TGCAGCGTCGAGCGTAATTGGCAAGAGACCCAGTACTTC
TRBV19,-,TRBJ2-3,-,CASSVGFTHPTDTQYF,TGTGCCAGTAGTGTAGGTTTCACACACCCCACAGATACGCAGTATTTT
TRBV11-1,TRBD1,TRBJ2-7,-,CASSPYDRGYEQYF,TGTGCCAGCAGCCCCTACGACAGGGGGTACGAGCAGTACTTC
TRBV7-9,TRBD1,TRBJ2-1,-,CASSSGQGANEQFF,TGTGCCAGCAGCTCCGGACAGGGGGCGAATGAGCAGTTCTTC
TRBV7-9,TRBD1,TRBJ1-5,-,CASSSGGSNQPQHF,TGTGCCAGCAGCTCAGGGGGTTCCAATCAGCCCCAGCATTTT
TRBV15,-,TRBJ1-1,-,CATGKGTAGGGAFF,TGTGCCACCGGCAAAGGAACAGCTGGGGGGGGAGCTTTCTTT
TRBV2,TRBD1,TRBJ1-6,-,CASSGTGDSPLHF,TGTGCCAGCAGTGGGACAGGGGATTCACCCCTCCACTTT
TRBV29-1,TRBD2,TRBJ2-1,-,CSAKGGGLAGVEQFF,TGCAGCGCAAAAGGGGGTGGTCTAGCGGGAGTCGAGCAGTTCTTC
TRBV4-1,TRBD1,TRBJ1-1,-,CASSQDPQGFRAFF,TGCGCCAGCAGCCAAGATCCACAGGGGTTTAGAGCTTTCTTT
TRBV28,TRBD2,TRBJ2-2,-,CASGSSGMNTGELFF,TGTGCCAGCGGCTCTAGCGGGATGAACACCGGGGAGCTGTTTTTT
TRBV6-5,-,TRBJ2-5,-,CASSYPGTQYF,TGTGCCAGCAGTTACCCCGGGACCCAGTACTTC
TRBV11-2,-,TRBJ1-5,-,CASSLPGQPQHF,TGTGCTAGCAGCTTACCTGGTCAGCCCCAGCATTTT
TRBV6-1,-,TRBJ2-2,-,CASTDNTGELFF,TGTGCCAGCACAGATAACACCGGGGAGCTGTTTTTT
TRBV19,-,TRBJ2-1,-,CASSMGRDDNEQFF,TGTGCCAGTAGTATGGGTCGGGACGACAATGAGCAGTTCTTC
TRBV5-1,TRBD1,TRBJ2-6,-,CASSVQGAPRVGANVLTF,TGCGCCAGCAGCGTACAGGGGGCTCCGAGGGTTGGGGCCAACGTCCTGACTTTC
TRBV29-1,-,TRBJ2-1,few,CSVPTGVADYNEQFF,TGCAGCGTACCCACGGGGGTAGCGGACTACAATGAGCAGTTCTTC
TRBV7-9,-,TRBJ1-1,few,CASSLARMNTEAFF,TGTGCCAGCAGCTTAGCCCGAATGAACACTGAAGCTTTCTTT
TRBV7-6,-,TRBJ1-4,-,CASSLREGGGEKLFF,TGTGCCAGCAGCTTGAGAGAAGGGGGGGGTGAAAAACTGTTTTTT
TRBV7-9,-,TRBJ2-6,-,CASRQGTSGANVLTF,TGTGCCAGCAGACAAGGGACATCTGGGGCCAACGTCCTGACTTTC
TRBV7-8,TRBD2,TRBJ2-1,few,CASSSHLAGGYNEQFF,TGTGCCAGCAGCTCCCACCTAGCGGGAGGGTACAATGAGCAGTTCTTC
TRBV5-8,-,TRBJ1-4,-,CASSLEVISGKLFF,TGTGCCAGCAGCTTGGAGGTCATCTCGGGAAAACTGTTTTTT
TRBV6-1,TRBD1,TRBJ2-4,once,CASRFRGLKNIQYF,TGTGCCAGCAGATTCAGGGGGCTCAAAAACATTCAGTACTTC
TRBV5-1,-,TRBJ2-1,-,CASTGYNEQFF,TGCGCCAGCACGGGGTACAATGAGCAGTTCTTC
TRBV9,TRBD2,TRBJ2-1,-,CASSVAGGSANEQFF,TGTGCCAGCAGCGTAGCTGGCGGGAGCGCCAATGAGCAGTTCTTC
TRBV27,TRBD2,TRBJ2-5,-,CASSPGGETQYF,TGTGCCAGCAGCCCGGGGGGGGAGACCCAGTACTTC
TRBV18,-,TRBJ2-7,-,CASSPPGSYEQYF,TGTGCCAGCTCACCCCCAGGGAGCTACGAGCAGTACTTC
TRBV6-4,TRBD1,TRBJ2-3,once,CASSDGQGSTDTQYF,TGTGCCAGCAGTGACGGACAGGGGAGCACAGATACGCAGTATTTT
TRBV2,-,TRBJ1-4,-,CASTRVEGEKLFF,TGTGCCAGCACGCGGGTCGAAGGTGAAAAACTGTTTTTT